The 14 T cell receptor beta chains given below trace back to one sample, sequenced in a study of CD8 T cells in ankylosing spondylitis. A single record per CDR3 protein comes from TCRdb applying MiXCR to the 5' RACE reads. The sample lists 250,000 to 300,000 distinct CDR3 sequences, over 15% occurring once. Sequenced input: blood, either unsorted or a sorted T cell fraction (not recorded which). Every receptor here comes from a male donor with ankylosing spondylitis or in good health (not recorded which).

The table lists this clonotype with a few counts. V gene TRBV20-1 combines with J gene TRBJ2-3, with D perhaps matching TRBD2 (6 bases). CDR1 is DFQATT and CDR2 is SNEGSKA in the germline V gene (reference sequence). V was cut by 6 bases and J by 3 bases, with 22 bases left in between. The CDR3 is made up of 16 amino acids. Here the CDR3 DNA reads TGCAGTGCCGAGGGACTTCCGAAAACATTAACAGATACGCAGTATTTT. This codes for CSAEGLPKTLTDTQYF.

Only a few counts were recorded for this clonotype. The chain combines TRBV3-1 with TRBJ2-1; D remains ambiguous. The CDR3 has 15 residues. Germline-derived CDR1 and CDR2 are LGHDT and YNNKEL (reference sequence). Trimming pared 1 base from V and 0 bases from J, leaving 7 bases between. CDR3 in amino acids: CASSQGQSSYNEQFF. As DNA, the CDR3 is TGTGCCAGCAGCCAAGGGCAGAGCTCCTACAATGAGCAGTTCTTC.

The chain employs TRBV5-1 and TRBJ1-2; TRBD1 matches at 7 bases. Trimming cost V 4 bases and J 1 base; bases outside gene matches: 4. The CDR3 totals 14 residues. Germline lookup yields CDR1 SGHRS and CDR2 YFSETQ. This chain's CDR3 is CASSPQGGNYGYTF. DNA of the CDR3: TGCGCCAGCAGCCCCCAGGGGGGTAACTATGGCTACACCTTC.

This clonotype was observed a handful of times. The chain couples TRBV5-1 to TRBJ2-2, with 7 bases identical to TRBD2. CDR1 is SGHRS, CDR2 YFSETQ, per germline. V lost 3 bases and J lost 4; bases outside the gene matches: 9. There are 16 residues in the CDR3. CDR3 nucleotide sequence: TGCGCCAGCAGCTGGTGGCTAGCGGAATCCACCGGGGAGCTGTTTTTT. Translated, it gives CASSWWLAESTGELFF.

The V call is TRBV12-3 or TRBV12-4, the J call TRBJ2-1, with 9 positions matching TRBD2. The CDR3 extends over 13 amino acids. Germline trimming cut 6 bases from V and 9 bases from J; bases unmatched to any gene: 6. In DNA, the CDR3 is TGTGCCAGCAGAAGGACTAGCGTTACTGAGCAGTTCTTC. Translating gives CASRRTSVTEQFF.

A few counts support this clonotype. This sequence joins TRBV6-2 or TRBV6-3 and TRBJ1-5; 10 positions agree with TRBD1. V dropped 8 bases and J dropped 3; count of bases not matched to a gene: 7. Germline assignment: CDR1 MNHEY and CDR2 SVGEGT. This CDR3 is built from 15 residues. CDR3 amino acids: CASLPGQGYNQPQHF. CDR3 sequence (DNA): TGTGCCAGCCTCCCGGGACAGGGGTACAATCAGCCCCAGCATTTT.

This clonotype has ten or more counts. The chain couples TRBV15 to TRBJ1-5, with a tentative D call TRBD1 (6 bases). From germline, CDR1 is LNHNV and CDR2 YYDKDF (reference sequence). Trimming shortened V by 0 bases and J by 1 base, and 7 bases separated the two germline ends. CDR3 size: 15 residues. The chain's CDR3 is CATSREQGSNQPQHF. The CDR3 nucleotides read TGTGCCACCAGCAGAGAACAGGGAAGCAATCAGCCCCAGCATTTT.

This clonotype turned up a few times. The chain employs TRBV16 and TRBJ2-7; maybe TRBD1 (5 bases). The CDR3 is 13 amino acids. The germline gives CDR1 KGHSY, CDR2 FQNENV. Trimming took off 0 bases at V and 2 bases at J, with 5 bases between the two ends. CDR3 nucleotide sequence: TGTGCCAGCAGCCAATCGACAGCCTACGAGCAGTACGTC. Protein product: CASSQSTAYEQYV.

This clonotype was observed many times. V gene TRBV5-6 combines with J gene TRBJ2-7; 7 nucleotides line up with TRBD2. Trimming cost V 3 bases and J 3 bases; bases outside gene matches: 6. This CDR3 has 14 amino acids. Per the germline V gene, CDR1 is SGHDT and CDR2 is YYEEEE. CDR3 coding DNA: TGTGCCAGCAGCTCGGGACTAAGGGACTACGAGCAGTACGTC. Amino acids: CASSSGLRDYEQYV.

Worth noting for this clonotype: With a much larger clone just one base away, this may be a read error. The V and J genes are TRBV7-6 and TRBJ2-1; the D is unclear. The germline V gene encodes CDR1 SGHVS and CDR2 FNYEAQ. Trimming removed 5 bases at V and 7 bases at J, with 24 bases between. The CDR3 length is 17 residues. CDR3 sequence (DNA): TGTGCCAGCAGCCTTATCTCCGCCCATGGGCCAGATAATGAGCAGTTCTTC. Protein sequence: CASSLISAHGPDNEQFF.

As DNA, the CDR3 is TGTGCCATCAGTGACCCGGGGAAGGGGTCCGGGGAGCTGTTTTTT. This sequence encodes CAISDPGKGSGELFF. V is TRBV10-3 and J is TRBJ2-2, with D possibly called TRBD1 or TRBD2 (5 bases each). V shed 3 bases and J shed 6 bases, with 14 bases lying between them. This CDR3 contains 15 residues. In germline, CDR1 is ENHRY, CDR2 SYGVKD.

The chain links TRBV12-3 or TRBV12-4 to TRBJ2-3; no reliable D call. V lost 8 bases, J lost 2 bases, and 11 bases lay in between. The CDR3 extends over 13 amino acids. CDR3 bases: TGTGCCAGCGAGGACGGAAACACAGATACGCAGTATTTT. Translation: CASEDGNTDTQYF.

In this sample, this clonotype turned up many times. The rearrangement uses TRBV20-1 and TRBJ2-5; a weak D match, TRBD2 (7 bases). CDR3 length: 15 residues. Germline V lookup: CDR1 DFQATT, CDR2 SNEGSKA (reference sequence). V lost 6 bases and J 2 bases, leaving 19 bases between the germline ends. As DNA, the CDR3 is TGCAGTGCCGAGGGGGGGGTCCTCACACAAGAGACCCAGTACTTC. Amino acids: CSAEGGVLTQETQYF.

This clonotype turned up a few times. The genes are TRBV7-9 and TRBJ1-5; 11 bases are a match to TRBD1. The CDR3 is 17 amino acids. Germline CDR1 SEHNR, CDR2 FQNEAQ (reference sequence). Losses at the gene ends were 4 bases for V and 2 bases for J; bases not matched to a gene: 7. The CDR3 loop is CASSSWTGGLGNQPQHF. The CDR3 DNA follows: TGTGCCAGCAGCTCCTGGACAGGGGGCTTGGGCAATCAGCCCCAGCATTTT.